Included here is one TCR beta chain sequence, with context. It lacks a known antigen. No much larger clonotype is one base removed from it; base qualities were not supplied. This sample is part of a study of T cell responses to AZD1222 COVID-19 vaccine (dated by TCRdb to the early 2020s). About the full investigation: A total of 230 or so trial participants underwent TCR sequencing, of whom 207 received two doses of AZD1222 and about 25 received two doses of the MenACWY control vaccine. Trial participants were enrolled into age subgroups of 18-55, 56-69 and 70-plus years, which contained about 160, 30 and 59 TCR-sequenced participants, respectively. Study-level results and caveats: Conclusions about previously exposed vaccinees are limited because only five to seven AZD1222 recipients were SARS-CoV-2 seropositive at baseline. In the small 56-69-year group, the increase in depth fell short of significance, most likely because of low power. After two AZD1222 doses, spike-specific TCR breadth and depth were significantly higher than at day 0 and than in MenACWY recipients. Most participants were white British and females outnumbered males, and the authors suggested that clonal diversity may have been underestimated. Reportedly, close to half of the unique spike-specific TCRs recognized epitopes lying outside the regions that are mutated in the B.1.351 and B.1.1.7 variants. CD4 TCRs associated with the vaccine covered the entire spike protein, and the dominant responses were in regions 160-218 and 743-854. No day 14 peak-response samples were available, so repertoires were characterized only after the peak T cell response.

The CDR3 regions of human TCRbeta chains were subjected to immunosequencing. In the paper's pipeline: Repertoire TCRs were matched against a reference library of SARS-CoV-2-specific TCRs generated with the MIRA antigen-specificity platform. Breadth was defined as the fraction of unique TCRs that were SARS-CoV-2-associated, and depth was defined as the fraction of total T cells that were SARS-CoV-2-associated. Using the MIRA data, each spike-specific TCR was assigned both to the spike region to which the TCR was reactive and to a CD4 or CD8 class. Log10-transformed breadth and depth values were compared by one-way ANOVA with Sidak's multiple comparisons tests. Not all clones reach the TCRdb copy of this immuneACCESS table, which keeps in-frame sequences only. Checked studies attribute under half of the gap to unresolved V genes and leave the rest unexplained. V, J and clone size are those of that table, while D and trimming were read from the DNA. The sample has about 200,000 clones on record, roughly 92% of them singletons. 3% to 4% of the sample comes from the top ten.

Trimmed from V: 0 bases; trimmed from J: 1 base; junction bases lacking a gene match: 5. Based on the germline V gene (reference sequence), the CDR1 and CDR2 sequences are SEHNR and FQNEAQ. Including cysteine and phenylalanine, the CDR3 has 16 amino acids. Only the CDR3 DNA stays, 48 bases, in frame from base 1. According to the study, the label for this sample's time point signals: about 28 days (+/-7) after the second vaccine dose. AZD1222 recipients with second doses at about 4 weeks or about 12 weeks were pooled, because spike-specific TCR depth and breadth did not differ between schedules. Vaccinee samples came from UK trials COV001 and COV002, including a single-blind randomized controlled phase 2/3 trial of AZD1222 (ChAdOx1 nCoV-19) in healthy adults. Trial participant PBMC samples were collected at day 0 and day 28 after the second dose for TCRbeta chain sequencing.

Recombination connected TRBV7-9 to TRBJ2-7; 8 bases in between match TRBD2. The TCR was taken from an adult who received the AZD1222 COVID-19 vaccine. The input for sequencing was peripheral blood, taken 28 days after the second AZD1222 dose. Here is the DNA: TGTGCCAGCAGCTTAGCAAGCGGGAGAGGTTCCTACGAGCAGTACTTC. Its translation is CASSLASGRGSYEQYF.